This T cell receptor (beta chain) was captured in a study of T cells in Graves' hyperthyroidism and ophthalmopathy. This clonotype has more than one count but fewer than ten. What it binds is not known. Whole-study results and caveats: Most expanded thyroid clonotypes above 0.001 recurred in blood. A median around 6.4 months before onset, the model predicted ophthalmopathy.

Amplified TCR beta CDR3 regions came from RNA transcripts. TCR CDR3 underwent first-round RT-PCR with the HTBI primer set. TCRdb processed the multiplex PCR reads anew with MiXCR; each CDR3 protein has one entry. The sample lists hundreds of thousands of distinct CDR3 sequences; under 20% were seen once. The CDR3 totals 14 residues. The germline gives CDR1 SGHTA, CDR2 FQGNSA. V was pared by 3 bases and J by 8 bases, with 11 bases between. The source of this sequence is a woman between 18 and 29 years old with Graves' ophthalmopathy. The sample taken for sequencing was blood. The rearrangement uses TRBV7-2 and TRBJ1-6; maybe TRBD1 (5 bases). CDR3 in DNA: TGTGCCAGCAGCTTTGGGCAGGGTCATTCACCCCTCCACTTT. Protein sequence: CASSFGQGHSPLHF. Using reference TRBV7-2 and TRBJ1-6 for the parts outside the CDR3, the full variable domain is GAGVSQSPSNKVTEKGKDVELRCDPISGHTALYWYRQSLGQGLEFLIYFQGNSAPDKSGLPSDRFSAERTGGSVSTLTIQRTQQEDSAVYLCASSFGQGHSPLHFGNGTRLTVT.